This T cell receptor beta chain was sequenced during a study of long-term antiretroviral therapy in people with HIV. V was clipped by 8 bases and J by 6 bases, with 19 bases between them. The length of the CDR3 is 14 residues. Germline CDR1 is SGHAT and CDR2 is FQDESV (reference sequence). Running of the v3.0 immunoSEQ assay took place at survey level. Target depth was 40,000-50,000 T-cell genomes per sample. Data came from immunoSEQ multiplex PCR; TCRdb stores just in-frame clones and leaves some out. The sample has under 14,000 clones; 81% are singletons. The material was unsorted PBMCs, obtained 1.8 years after starting antiretroviral therapy. The receptor was derived from a man aged 40-55 years with HIV. The chain recombines TRBV11-1 with TRBJ2-5, with no clear D. The CDR3 bases are TGTGCCAGCGGCCTCGGTGGATCCTTGAAGACCCAGTACTTC. Protein sequence: CASGLGGSLKTQYF.